Listed below are T cell receptor beta chains from one sample, sequenced in a study of T cells in tumors after PD-1 blockade. Only in-frame clones appear in the TCRdb table, and some are missing; sequencing was by immunoSEQ multiplex PCR. The sample lists approximately 63,000 clones, around 74% occurring once. The source material was PBMCs, sampled after anti-PD-1 treatment. Every receptor here comes from a human donor with basal cell carcinoma. The CDR3 runs from the conserved cysteine through the conserved F or W. The order of the fields is V gene, D gene, J gene, clone size, CDR3 DNA, CDR3 protein. A D gene is named only where the DNA matches it firmly. For some rows the clone size is stated as once, few or many, or as a class when expanded; others skip it.

V gene: TRBV19
D gene: TRBD1
J gene: TRBJ1-5
clone size: NA
CDR3 DNA: TGTGCCAGTAGTCGAGACAGGGGGGGGCAGCCCCAGCATTTT
CDR3 protein: CASSRDRGGQPQHF

V gene: TRBV10-2
D gene: TRBD2
J gene: TRBJ2-1
clone size: NA
CDR3 DNA: TGCGCCAGCACACTAGCGGGGGTTCCGAATGAGCAGTTCTTC
CDR3 protein: CASTLAGVPNEQFF

V gene: TRBV29-1
D gene: NA
J gene: TRBJ1-3
clone size: NA
CDR3 DNA: TGCAGCGTTGAAATCCCCTTTTCCTCTGGAAACACCATATATTTT
CDR3 protein: CSVEIPFSSGNTIYF

V gene: TRBV6-6
D gene: TRBD1
J gene: TRBJ2-1
clone size: once
CDR3 DNA: TGTGCCAGCAGACCCCCGGGACAGGGGTCCAATGAGCAGTTCTTC
CDR3 protein: CASRPPGQGSNEQFF

V gene: TRBV2
D gene: NA
J gene: TRBJ1-1
clone size: NA
CDR3 DNA: TGTGCCAGCAGGGCCGACAGGCAGAACACTGAAGCTTTCTTT
CDR3 protein: CASRADRQNTEAFF

V gene: TRBV12-5
D gene: TRBD1
J gene: TRBJ2-6
clone size: once
CDR3 DNA: TGTGCTAGTGGGGGGGACAGGCCCAACGTCCTGACTTTC
CDR3 protein: CASGGDRPNVLTF

V gene: TRBV19
D gene: NA
J gene: TRBJ2-2
clone size: NA
CDR3 DNA: TGTGCCAGTAGTATCCGGACCGGGGCAAACACCGGGGAGCTGTTTTTT
CDR3 protein: CASSIRTGANTGELFF

V gene: TRBV6-4
D gene: TRBD2
J gene: TRBJ2-3
clone size: NA
CDR3 DNA: TGTGCCAGCAGTGACGACGGGGGGGGCACAGATACGCAGTATTTT
CDR3 protein: CASSDDGGGTDTQYF

V gene: TRBV30
D gene: NA
J gene: TRBJ2-2
clone size: NA
CDR3 DNA: TGTGCCTGGATGGGGAGACAGTACACCGGGGAGCTGTTTTTT
CDR3 protein: CAWMGRQYTGELFF

V gene: TRBV30
D gene: TRBD1
J gene: TRBJ1-5
clone size: NA
CDR3 DNA: TGTGCCGCCGAGGGGGGACAGGGGGCAAGAGTGAATCAGCCCCAGCATTTT
CDR3 protein: CAAEGGQGARVNQPQHF

V gene: TRBV12-3/TRBV12-4
D gene: TRBD1
J gene: TRBJ1-5
clone size: NA
CDR3 DNA: TGTGCCAGCAGCCGACAGGGTGATCAGCCCCAGCATTTT
CDR3 protein: CASSRQGDQPQHF

V gene: TRBV30
D gene: TRBD1
J gene: TRBJ1-4
clone size: NA
CDR3 DNA: TGTGCCTGGAGGCCACAGGGGGGGCTTCAGGAGAAACTGTTTTTT
CDR3 protein: CAWRPQGGLQEKLFF

V gene: TRBV6-6
D gene: TRBD2
J gene: TRBJ2-1
clone size: NA
CDR3 DNA: TGTGCCAGCAGTTATAAACTAGCGGAGAACAATGAGCAGTTCTTC
CDR3 protein: CASSYKLAENNEQFF

V gene: TRBV7-8
D gene: TRBD1
J gene: TRBJ1-1
clone size: NA
CDR3 DNA: TGTGCCAGCAGCTCGGGACAGGTACCCGACACTGAAGCTTTCTTT
CDR3 protein: CASSSGQVPDTEAFF

V gene: TRBV5-1
D gene: NA
J gene: TRBJ2-3
clone size: few
CDR3 DNA: TGCGCCAGCAGCACTAGCACAGATACGCAGTATTTT
CDR3 protein: CASSTSTDTQYF

V gene: TRBV6-2/TRBV6-3
D gene: NA
J gene: TRBJ2-5
clone size: NA
CDR3 DNA: TGTGCCAGCAGTTACCGGGACTGGTCCAGACGGACCCAGTACTTC
CDR3 protein: CASSYRDWSRRTQYF

V gene: TRBV5-1
D gene: TRBD1
J gene: TRBJ1-2
clone size: NA
CDR3 DNA: TGCGCCAGCAGCTCCACCGGGACAGGGGGTGGCTACACCTTC
CDR3 protein: CASSSTGTGGGYTF

V gene: TRBV30
D gene: NA
J gene: TRBJ1-6
clone size: NA
CDR3 DNA: TGTGCCTGGAGTATAGGAGGCGAGCGACCCCAGAGCTCCTATAATTCACCCCTCCACTTT
CDR3 protein: CAWSIGGERPQSSYNSPLHF

V gene: TRBV7-6
D gene: TRBD2
J gene: TRBJ2-1
clone size: NA
CDR3 DNA: TGTGCCAGCAGCTGGGGACTAGCGGGCAATGAGCAGTTCTTC
CDR3 protein: CASSWGLAGNEQFF

V gene: TRBV2
D gene: TRBD1
J gene: TRBJ1-5
clone size: NA
CDR3 DNA: TGTGCCAGCAGGGCGACAGGGAATCAGCCCCAGCATTTT
CDR3 protein: CASRATGNQPQHF

V gene: TRBV28
D gene: NA
J gene: TRBJ2-1
clone size: NA
CDR3 DNA: TGTGCCAGCAGATCGGGACGGGAAACCTACAATGAGCAGTTCTTC
CDR3 protein: CASRSGRETYNEQFF

V gene: TRBV25-1
D gene: NA
J gene: TRBJ1-1
clone size: NA
CDR3 DNA: TGTGCCAGCAGCCCGATGGGGTACAGAGAAGCTTTCTTT
CDR3 protein: CASSPMGYREAFF

V gene: TRBV29-1
D gene: TRBD1
J gene: TRBJ1-1
clone size: few
CDR3 DNA: TGCAGCGCCGAGGACAGGGGGAGAGGGGACACTGAAGCTTTCTTT
CDR3 protein: CSAEDRGRGDTEAFF

V gene: TRBV30
D gene: NA
J gene: TRBJ2-5
clone size: NA
CDR3 DNA: TGTGCCTGGAAACAGCAAGAGACCCAGTACTTC
CDR3 protein: CAWKQQETQYF

V gene: TRBV5-1
D gene: NA
J gene: TRBJ1-3
clone size: NA
CDR3 DNA: TGCGCCAGCAGCCCCGCCGGGCCCCCCTCTGGAAACACCATATATTTT
CDR3 protein: CASSPAGPPSGNTIYF

V gene: TRBV24-1
D gene: TRBD2
J gene: TRBJ2-3
clone size: few
CDR3 DNA: TGTGCCACCAGTGATTTGAGAGCGGGGGGACCAGATACGCAGTATTTT
CDR3 protein: CATSDLRAGGPDTQYF

V gene: TRBV16
D gene: NA
J gene: TRBJ2-3
clone size: few
CDR3 DNA: TGTGCCAGCAGCCAAAGGACAGATACGCAGTATTTT
CDR3 protein: CASSQRTDTQYF

V gene: TRBV6-5
D gene: NA
J gene: TRBJ2-6
clone size: NA
CDR3 DNA: TGTGCCAGCAGGGAGGGGGCCAACGTCCTGACTTTC
CDR3 protein: CASREGANVLTF

V gene: TRBV27
D gene: TRBD2
J gene: TRBJ2-5
clone size: NA
CDR3 DNA: TGTGCCAGCAGTCCCTTGTCGGGCGGGGGGTACCAAGAGACCCAGTACTTC
CDR3 protein: CASSPLSGGGYQETQYF

V gene: TRBV19
D gene: NA
J gene: TRBJ1-2
clone size: NA
CDR3 DNA: TGTGCCAGTAGTATAGATCTACGGGGGACACTCATTGATGGCTACACCTTC
CDR3 protein: CASSIDLRGTLIDGYTF

V gene: TRBV18
D gene: TRBD2
J gene: TRBJ2-2
clone size: few
CDR3 DNA: TGTGCCAGCTCACCCCTAGTTTTAGCGGGGGGAATTAACACCGGGGAGCTGTTTTTT
CDR3 protein: CASSPLVLAGGINTGELFF

V gene: TRBV29-1
D gene: NA
J gene: TRBJ1-2
clone size: once
CDR3 DNA: TGCAGCGCTGGGGAGGTTGGCTACACCTTC
CDR3 protein: CSAGEVGYTF

V gene: TRBV10-3
D gene: TRBD1
J gene: TRBJ1-4
clone size: NA
CDR3 DNA: TGTGCCATCGGACAGGGGGGTGAAAAACTGTTTTTT
CDR3 protein: CAIGQGGEKLFF

V gene: TRBV7-8
D gene: NA
J gene: TRBJ2-7
clone size: NA
CDR3 DNA: TGTGCCAGCAGCTTACGGGCCCACAGGGCTATTGGCGAGCAGTACTTC
CDR3 protein: CASSLRAHRAIGEQYF

V gene: TRBV30
D gene: NA
J gene: TRBJ1-6
clone size: few
CDR3 DNA: TGTGCCTGGAGTGTAGGGGGACCATGGTCACCCCTCCACTTT
CDR3 protein: CAWSVGGPWSPLHF

V gene: TRBV3-1/TRBV3-2
D gene: TRBD1
J gene: TRBJ1-3
clone size: NA
CDR3 DNA: TGTGCCAGCAGCCAAGTGCCCTCAGGGGGATTCGGAAACACCATATATTTT
CDR3 protein: CASSQVPSGGFGNTIYF

V gene: TRBV6-1
D gene: TRBD2
J gene: TRBJ2-7
clone size: few
CDR3 DNA: TGTGCCAGCAGTGAAGAAAGCGGGGGGGCGTACGAGCAGTACTTC
CDR3 protein: CASSEESGGAYEQYF

V gene: TRBV6-1
D gene: NA
J gene: TRBJ1-5
clone size: NA
CDR3 DNA: TGTGCCAGCAGTGACCAGGGGTCGGGTTTTGATCAGCCCCAGCATTTT
CDR3 protein: CASSDQGSGFDQPQHF

V gene: TRBV7-2
D gene: TRBD2
J gene: TRBJ2-5
clone size: NA
CDR3 DNA: TGTGCCAGCAGCTTAACTAGCGGGCAGACCCAGTACTTC
CDR3 protein: CASSLTSGQTQYF